Each of the 3 T cell receptor beta chains below was sequenced from the same sample in a study of vaccination effects on CD4 cells after COVID-19. These TCRs' antigens remain unknown. Culture lasted approximately 10 days before CD4+ T cell isolation. Participants completed two doses of the BNT162b2 or mRNA-1273 vaccine. This table comes from immunoSEQ multiplex PCR, and its TCRdb copy is limited to in-frame clones, with some not included. Of approximately 70,000 clones listed, around 70% are singletons. The specimen was CD4+ T cells from PBMCs cultured without peptide, collected after COVID-19 vaccination. These receptors were collected from a human donor who received a COVID-19 vaccine.

The rearrangement links TRBV2 to TRBJ1-4; D is unresolved. Per the germline V gene, CDR1 is SNHLY and CDR2 is FYNNEI. The CDR3 sequence is 14 residues long. Trimming left V 6 bases short and J 0 bases short, with 8 bases between. The DNA of the CDR3 is TGTGCCAGCAGGACCGACTCAACTAATGAAAAACTGTTTTTT. It is translated as CASRTDSTNEKLFF.

This sequence joins TRBV2 and TRBJ1-1, with a weak D call TRBD1 (5 bases). The germline V and J ends were trimmed by 2 bases and 1 base, with 5 bases remaining between them. The germline CDR1 and CDR2 sequences are SNHLY and FYNNEI. CDR3 length: 13 amino acids. The CDR3 nucleotides read TGTGCCAGCAGTGAACAGGGGAACACTGAAGCTTTCTTT. Amino acid sequence: CASSEQGNTEAFF.

V usage is TRBV5-6 and J usage is TRBJ2-7, with a tentative D call TRBD2 (5 bases). The CDR3 sequence is 16 residues long. V was shortened by 4 bases and J by 6 bases, with 23 bases between the two germline ends. The germline CDR1 and CDR2 sequences are SGHDT and YYEEEE. CDR3 in amino acids: CASSETGKPLRSEQYV. CDR3 DNA sequence: TGTGCCAGCAGCGAAACGGGGAAACCTCTCCGTTCCGAGCAGTACGTC.